Below, 8 T cell receptor beta chains from the same sample are listed, as sequenced in a study of blood T cell repertoires in COVID-19. Sequenced by immunoSEQ multiplex PCR; TCRdb stores in-frame clones only, minus some. The sample includes around 160,000 clones, about four fifths of them seen just once. Sequencing used peripheral blood. The receptors derive from a human donor with acute or convalescent COVID-19. The donor label of this sample is uncertain.

The J gene is TRBJ1-5, the V gene TRBV19, with 10 bases identical to TRBD1. Germline V gene sequence: CDR1 LNHDA, CDR2 SQIVND (reference sequence). Germline trimming cut 3 bases from V and 4 bases from J; bases unmatched to any gene: 3. This CDR3 is 15 amino acids long. The CDR3 DNA follows: TGTGCCAGTAGTATCAGACAGGGGGCGAATCAGCCCCAGCATTTT. This encodes CASSIRQGANQPQHF.

The sample holds one count of this clone. The chain couples TRBV29-1 to TRBJ2-1, with D tentatively TRBD1 (6 bases). The CDR3 has 12 amino acids. Deletions cut 0 bases from V and 8 bases from J, with 8 bases between. Germline lookup yields CDR1 SQVTM and CDR2 ANQGSEA. The CDR3 DNA reads TGCAGCGTTGAAGAACAGGGATATGAGCAGTTCTTC. It is translated as CSVEEQGYEQFF.

The chain is built from TRBV3-1 (or the pseudogene TRBV3-2) and TRBJ1-6; D remains unclear. The germline gives CDR1 LGHDT, CDR2 YNNKEL (reference sequence). V was shortened by 0 bases and J by 10 bases, with 13 bases between the two germline ends. The length of the CDR3 is 15 residues. The CDR3 DNA is TGTGCCAGCAGCCAAGAATTCGGAGGCGGGTCACCCCTCCACTTT. It yields the protein CASSQEFGGGSPLHF.

This sequence joins TRBV6-5 and TRBJ1-2, with 7 bases lining up with TRBD1. After removal of 11 bases from V and 4 bases from J, the junction contained 13 bases not matched to a gene. CDR1 is MNHEY and CDR2 is SVGAGI in the germline V gene. There are 14 residues in the CDR3. In nucleotides, the CDR3 is TGTGCCGTCCAGAGGGGGCCCTCGTCCTATGGCTACACCTTC. This sequence encodes CAVQRGPSSYGYTF.

The chain carries TRBV7-9 and TRBJ2-1; 9 bases match TRBD2. The CDR3 is 14 amino acids. Per the germline V gene, CDR1 is SEHNR and CDR2 is FQNEAQ (reference sequence). V shed 2 bases and J 6 bases; nucleotides not matched to a gene: 2. Written as DNA, the CDR3 is TGTGCCAGCAGCTTAAGCGGGGGGTTCAATGAGCAGTTCTTC. The encoded protein is CASSLSGGFNEQFF.

This chain uses TRBV5-6 with TRBJ2-7; TRBD2 matches at 13 bases. J was trimmed by 2 bases and V by 1 base; bases with no gene match: 3. Per germline, CDR1 SGHDT and CDR2 YYEEEE. The CDR3 runs 16 residues. The CDR3 bases are TGTGCCAGCAGCTTGACTAGCGGGGGGGACCCCTACGAGCAGTACGTC. It translates to CASSLTSGGDPYEQYV.

In nucleotides, the CDR3 is TGTGCCAGCAAGAGGCAAGAGCTCTCTGGGGCCAACGTCCTGACTTTC. It translates to CASKRQELSGANVLTF. J is TRBJ2-6 and V is TRBV5-4; unclear D gene. The CDR3 is 16 residues long. Germline assignment: CDR1 SGHNT and CDR2 YYREEE (reference sequence). V was pared by 6 bases and J by 0 bases, with 13 bases between.

This clone has only a few counts. The chain carries TRBV9 and TRBJ2-7; a possible D gene is TRBD1 (5 bases). The V end was cut by 3 bases, the J end by 6 bases, with 13 bases between. Germline CDR1 SGDLS, CDR2 YYNGEE. The CDR3 is 13 amino acids. The DNA for the CDR3 is TGTGCCAGCAGCGCCGACAGCGCTTTCGAGCAGTACTTC. It specifies CASSADSAFEQYF. Filled out from reference TRBV9 and TRBJ2-7, the complete variable domain reads DSGVTQTPKHLITATGQRVTLRCSPRSGDLSVYWYQQSLDQGLQFLIQYYNGEERAKGNILERFSAQQFPDLHSELNLSSLELGDSALYFCASSADSAFEQYFGPGTRLTVT.